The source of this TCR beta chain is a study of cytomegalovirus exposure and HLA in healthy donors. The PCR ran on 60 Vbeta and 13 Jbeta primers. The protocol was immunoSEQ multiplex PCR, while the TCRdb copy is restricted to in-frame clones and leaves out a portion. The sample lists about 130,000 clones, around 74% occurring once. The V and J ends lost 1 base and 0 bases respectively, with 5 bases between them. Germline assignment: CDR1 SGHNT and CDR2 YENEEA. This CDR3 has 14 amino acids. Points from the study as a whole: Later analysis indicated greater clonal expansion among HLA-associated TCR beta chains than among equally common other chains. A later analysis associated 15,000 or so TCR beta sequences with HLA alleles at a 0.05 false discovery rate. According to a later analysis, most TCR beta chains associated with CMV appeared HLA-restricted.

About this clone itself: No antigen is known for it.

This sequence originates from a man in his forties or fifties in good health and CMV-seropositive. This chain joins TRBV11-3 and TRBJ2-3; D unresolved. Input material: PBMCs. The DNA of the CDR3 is TGTGCCAGCAGCTTAGGGCAGAGCACAGATACGCAGTATTTT. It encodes CASSLGQSTDTQYF.